Many counts were recorded for the clone carrying this T cell receptor (beta chain). This record belongs to a study of regulatory T cells in long-lasting Graves disease. As to time point: newly diagnosed GD, antithyroid drugs for less than 3 months. With RNA extracted from PBMCs as input, the TCR library was made. The TCR beta library used iRepertoire HTBI primers with Arm-PCR amplification of CDR3. Using its own MiXCR run on the multiplex PCR reads, TCRdb lists one record per CDR3 protein. The sample contains under 500,000 distinct CDR3 sequences, about a sixth of which appear only once. The sample also formed part of further work on T cells in Graves' hyperthyroidism and ophthalmopathy.

This receptor was identified in a woman in her twenties or thirties with Graves disease. Material: peripheral blood mononuclear cells (PBMCs), obtained at new diagnosis, from a patient treated with antithyroid drugs.

CDR3: CASRTRADSNTGELFF. The CDR3 DNA is TGTGCCAGTAGAACTAGGGCAGACTCGAACACCGGGGAGCTGTTTTTT. The chain is built from TRBV19 and TRBJ2-2; D might be TRBD2 (5 bases). The germline V gene encodes CDR1 LNHDA and CDR2 SQIVND (reference sequence). The CDR3 extends over 16 amino acids. The V end was cut by 6 bases, the J end by 0 bases, with 14 bases between. Supplemented by reference TRBV19 and TRBJ2-2, the full variable domain reads DGGITQSPKYLFRKEGQNVTLSCEQNLNHDAMYWYRQDPGQGLRLIYYSQIVNDFQKGDIAEGYSVSREKKESFPLTVTSAQKNPTAFYLCASRTRADSNTGELFFGEGSRLTVL.